Presented here are 31 T cell receptor beta chains from one specimen sequenced in a study of cytomegalovirus exposure and HLA in healthy donors. 13 Jbeta primers and 60 Vbeta primers were used for the PCR. The data were produced by immunoSEQ multiplex PCR, yet TCRdb's version contains in-frame clones alone and is incomplete. The sample has roughly 88,000 clones; 55% to 75% are singletons. Sequenced material: PBMCs. Receptor source: a man aged 45-65 years in good health and CMV-seronegative.

Notes on this clone: The CDR3 does not close with the conserved phenylalanine or tryptophan, likely indicating a read error. V usage is TRBV7-8 and J usage is TRBJ2-3; the D is unclear. The CDR3 consists of 14 residues. CDR1 and CDR2 (germline): SGHVS, FQNEAQ. V shed 3 bases and J shed 2 bases, with 9 bases lying between them. In nucleotides, the CDR3 is TGTGCCAGCAGCTTCCTTCAGGACACAGATACGCAGTATGTT. Its translation: CASSFLQDTDTQYV.

This clone has just one count. This chain links TRBV5-1 with TRBJ2-3; TRBD1 is a possible D gene (6 bases). Trimming cost V 1 base and J 2 bases, with 8 bases left between them. Germline assignment: CDR1 SGHRS and CDR2 YFSETQ. The CDR3 consists of 14 residues. The CDR3 here is CASSLNRATDTQYF. CDR3 nucleotides: TGCGCCAGCAGCTTGAACAGGGCCACAGATACGCAGTATTTT.

This clone was counted ten times or more. The rearrangement uses TRBV2 and TRBJ1-1; a weak D match, TRBD1 (5 bases). The germline gives CDR1 SNHLY, CDR2 FYNNEI. This CDR3 is 13 amino acids long. V was cut by 4 bases and J by 4 bases, with 10 bases left in between. CDR3 region: CASSVGGGTEAFF. CDR3 nucleotide sequence: TGTGCCAGCAGTGTGGGGGGAGGCACTGAAGCTTTCTTT.

This chain links TRBV5-5 with TRBJ1-1, with D perhaps matching TRBD1 (6 bases). The CDR3 length is 13 residues. Germline V lookup: CDR1 SGHKS, CDR2 YYEKEE (reference sequence). With 3 bases removed from V and 7 bases from J, the gap between germline ends came to 13 bases. The CDR3 loop is CASSYEGGREAFF. In DNA form, the CDR3 reads TGTGCCAGCAGCTACGAGGGGGGGCGTGAAGCTTTCTTT.

The V call is TRBV5-4, the J call TRBJ1-1; the match to TRBD1 covers 7 bases. Germline assignment: CDR1 SGHNT and CDR2 YYREEE (reference sequence). The CDR3 runs to 16 residues. Trimming removed 0 bases from V and 1 base from J; junction bases left unmatched: 6. This CDR3 is CASSLDRGEWNTEAFF. The CDR3 coding sequence is TGTGCCAGCAGCTTGGACAGGGGAGAATGGAACACTGAAGCTTTCTTT.

This clone was counted only a few times. V is TRBV5-6 and J is TRBJ2-1, with a possible D match to TRBD2 (6 bases). The length of the CDR3 is 15 residues. V was clipped by 2 bases and J by 6 bases, with 15 bases between them. Germline-derived CDR1 and CDR2 are SGHDT and YYEEEE. The CDR3 bases are TGTGCCAGCAGCTTCCTTCAGGCGGGGAGCAATGAGCAGTTCTTC. Translated, it gives CASSFLQAGSNEQFF.

The rearrangement joins TRBV7-9 to TRBJ2-3; D might be TRBD1 (6 bases). CDR3 length: 14 residues. V was pared by 2 bases and J by 6 bases, with 12 bases between. CDR1 is SEHNR, CDR2 FQNEAQ, per germline (reference sequence). CDR3 region: CASSLTGLDDTQYF. The CDR3 DNA is TGTGCCAGCAGCTTAACAGGGTTGGATGATACGCAGTATTTT.

The chain links TRBV4-3 to TRBJ2-3; 8 bases map to TRBD2. V was pared by 1 base and J by 0 bases, with 0 bases of the junction left unmatched. The CDR3 has 15 residues. The germline V gene has CDR1 LGHNA and CDR2 YSLEER. The DNA of the CDR3 is TGCGCCAGCAGCCAAGTAGCGGGGAGCACAGATACGCAGTATTTT. It encodes CASSQVAGSTDTQYF.

This clone was observed a handful of times. The chain employs TRBV6-5 and TRBJ2-5; D is unclear. The CDR3 has 13 residues. Trimming removed 6 bases from V and 2 bases from J, with 10 bases in between. Looked up from germline, CDR1 is MNHEY and CDR2 is SVGAGI. CDR3 sequence reads: CASSNYGQETQYF. DNA for the CDR3: TGTGCCAGCAGCAATTACGGGCAAGAGACCCAGTACTTC.

This clone was observed a handful of times. This chain uses TRBV28 with TRBJ2-5; possible D gene TRBD1, 6 bases. Looked up from germline, CDR1 is MDHEN and CDR2 is SYDVKM. V shed 5 bases and J shed 1 base, with 14 bases lying between them. The CDR3 is 15 amino acids. Here the CDR3 DNA reads TGTGCCAGCAGTCACAGACAGGCGCTCCAAGAGACCCAGTACTTC. This sequence encodes CASSHRQALQETQYF.

CDR3 sequence (DNA): TGTGCCAGCTCACCGACTAGCCCCAACTACGAGCAGTACTTC. Translation: CASSPTSPNYEQYF. This chain connects TRBV18 to TRBJ2-7, with 7 bases that match TRBD2. Looked up from germline, CDR1 is KGHSH and CDR2 is LQKENI. Germline trimming cut 3 bases from V and 3 bases from J; bases unmatched to any gene: 5. The CDR3 is 14 amino acids.

V and J are TRBV5-1 and TRBJ1-1; tentative D call: TRBD1 (5 bases). CDR3 size: 14 residues. The germline V gene has CDR1 SGHRS and CDR2 YFSETQ. The ends were cut back, 2 bases at V and 1 base at J, with 9 bases in the middle. CDR3 sequence: CASSLFQGNTEAFF. In DNA form, the CDR3 reads TGCGCCAGCAGCTTATTCCAGGGGAACACTGAAGCTTTCTTT.

This CDR3 is CASSLAGREAFF. The CDR3 DNA reads as TGTGCCAGCAGTTTGGCGGGTCGAGAAGCTTTCTTT. The chain joins TRBV27 to TRBJ1-1; D is uncertain. Trimming left V 3 bases short and J 8 bases short, with 10 bases between. The CDR3 has 12 residues. Germline V gene data show CDR1 as MNHEY and CDR2 as SMNVEV (reference sequence).

This chain connects TRBV9 to TRBJ1-2; TRBD1 might be the D (5 bases). Trimming took off 6 bases at V and 2 bases at J, with 17 bases between the two ends. This CDR3 has 15 amino acids. The germline V gene encodes CDR1 SGDLS and CDR2 YYNGEE. CDR3 in amino acids: CASTPGGGWNYGYTF. In DNA, the CDR3 is TGTGCCAGCACCCCCGGGGGGGGGTGGAACTATGGCTACACCTTC. Full variable domain (remainder filled in from reference TRBV9 and TRBJ1-2): DSGVTQTPKHLITATGQRVTLRCSPRSGDLSVYWYQQSLDQGLQFLIQYYNGEERAKGNILERFSAQQFPDLHSELNLSSLELGDSALYFCASTPGGGWNYGYTFGSGTRLTVV.

V usage is TRBV14 and J usage is TRBJ2-3; 9 bases line up with TRBD2. The CDR3 is 15 residues long. Germline values: CDR1 SGHDN, CDR2 FVKESK. Trimming removed 4 bases from V and 7 bases from J; junction bases left unmatched: 9. The CDR3 nucleotides are TGTGCCAGCAGCCTCGTCGCGGGGGGGCAGTATACGCAGTATTTT. Amino acid sequence: CASSLVAGGQYTQYF.

The table lists this clone with a few counts. CDR3 in DNA: TGTGCCAGCAGCCCGCGGGTGGACAGATATAATTCACCCCTCCACTTT. Translating gives CASSPRVDRYNSPLHF. The chain has TRBV5-6 and TRBJ1-6; perhaps TRBD1 as D (6 bases). The CDR3 runs to 16 residues. Trimming left V 4 bases short and J 4 bases short, with 15 bases between. Germline assignment: CDR1 SGHDT and CDR2 YYEEEE.

The V call is TRBV10-1, the J call TRBJ1-6; 8 bases fit TRBD1. The germline gives CDR1 WNHNN, CDR2 SYGVQD (reference sequence). The CDR3 sequence is 15 residues long. Unmatched junction bases numbered 5, after V lost 0 bases and J lost 10 bases. DNA of the CDR3: TGCGCCAGCAGTGAGTCAGGGGCAGGGGGCTCACCCCTCCACTTT. This codes for CASSESGAGGSPLHF.

The chain recombines TRBV13 with TRBJ2-7, with 8 bases lining up with TRBD1. The CDR3 loop spans 13 amino acids. The V and J ends lost 5 bases and 3 bases, in that order; junction bases with no gene match: 3. Germline CDR1 and CDR2: PRHDT and FYEKMQ (reference sequence). The CDR3 nucleotides are TGTGCCAGCAGCACGGGACAGGTCTACGAGCAGTACTTC. Protein product: CASSTGQVYEQYF.

CDR3 sequence (DNA): TGCGCCAGCAGCTTTGCCGGGGGGCGAGGGCAAGAGACCCAGTACTTC. It is translated as CASSFAGGRGQETQYF. The gene calls are TRBV5-1 and TRBJ2-5; D is perhaps TRBD2 (7 bases). The ends were cut back, 2 bases at V and 2 bases at J, with 16 bases in the middle. Germline V CDR1 and CDR2: SGHRS, YFSETQ. This CDR3 region has 16 residues. The complete variable domain, with remaining parts taken from reference TRBV5-1 and TRBJ2-5, reads KAGVTQTPRYLIKTRGQQVTLSCSPISGHRSVSWYQQTPGQGLQFLFEYFSETQRNKGNFPGRFSGRQFSNSRSEMNVSTLELGDSALYLCASSFAGGRGQETQYFGPGTRLLVL.

The V and J genes are TRBV18 and TRBJ2-7, with D tentatively TRBD2 (5 bases). This CDR3 region has 14 residues. The V end was cut by 3 bases, the J end by 4 bases, with 13 bases between. Germline V gene data show CDR1 as KGHSH and CDR2 as LQKENI. CDR3 sequence: CASSPRGRIYEQYV. The CDR3 region has the DNA TGTGCCAGCTCACCCCGGGGTAGGATTTACGAGCAGTACGTC.

This clone has a handful of counts. The J gene is TRBJ2-7, the V gene TRBV7-3, with D perhaps TRBD2 (6 bases). Per germline, CDR1 SGHTA and CDR2 FQGTGA. Between the trimmed V and J ends, which lost 1 base and 2 bases, there was a span of 12 bases. The CDR3 extends over 15 amino acids. Here the CDR3 DNA reads TGTGCCAGCAGCTTAAATGGCGGGGTCACCTACGAGCAGTACTTC. This encodes CASSLNGGVTYEQYF. Based on the CDR3 plus reference TRBV7-3 and TRBJ2-7, the full variable domain is GAGVSQTPSNKVTEKGKYVELRCDPISGHTALYWYRQSLGQGPEFLIYFQGTGAADDSGLPNDRFFAVRPEGSVSTLKIQRTERGDSAVYLCASSLNGGVTYEQYFGPGTRLTVT.

V and J are TRBV5-6 and TRBJ2-7, with 7 bases aligning to TRBD1. Germline V gene lookup returns CDR1 SGHDT and CDR2 YYEEEE. The V segment lost 1 base and the J segment 2 bases; nucleotides outside the gene matches: 6. The CDR3 extends over 15 amino acids. CDR3 sequence: CASSLTWDSPYEQYF. CDR3 nucleotide sequence: TGTGCCAGCAGCTTGACTTGGGACAGCCCCTACGAGCAGTACTTC.

In its sample, this clone was seen a few times. The same CDR3 can be traced to other DNA sequences in this sample. CDR3 bases: TGTGCCAGCAGCCCTACACTAGCGGGGGCCTACGAGCAGTACTTC. This encodes CASSPTLAGAYEQYF. The chain links TRBV5-6 to TRBJ2-7, with TRBD2 matching over 11 bases. With 4 bases clipped from V and 2 bases from J, the junction kept 5 bases outside the gene matches. Looked up from germline, CDR1 is SGHDT and CDR2 is YYEEEE. The CDR3 is made up of 15 amino acids.

This rearrangement joins TRBV19 to TRBJ1-3, with D unclear. Germline values: CDR1 LNHDA, CDR2 SQIVND (reference sequence). V was clipped by 6 bases and J by 1 base, with 16 bases between them. The CDR3 contains 16 residues. The CDR3: CASRNTPGMSGNTIYF. CDR3 nucleotide sequence: TGTGCCAGTAGGAACACCCCGGGTATGTCTGGAAACACCATATATTTT.

Concerning this clone itself: Relative to the germline gene, one junction end is altered; a read error may explain this. The chain is built from TRBV29-1 and TRBJ2-7, with 9 bases that match TRBD1. The CDR3 is 12 amino acids. Germline-derived CDR1 and CDR2 are SQVTM and ANQGSEA. The DNA of the CDR3 is TGCAGCGTTGATGTCGACACAGGGGGCCCTTTCTTC. The encoded protein is CSVDVDTGGPFF.

V usage is TRBV6-1 and J usage is TRBJ1-5, with 9 bases lining up with TRBD1. Germline CDR1 reads MNHNS; CDR2 reads SASEGT. This CDR3 has 14 amino acids. Trimming cost V 4 bases and J 6 bases; bases outside gene matches: 4. The CDR3 nucleotides are TGTGCCAGCAGTGCCTTGACAGGGGGTCAGCCCCAGCATTTT. Amino acids: CASSALTGGQPQHF.

The chain carries TRBV2 and TRBJ1-1; no firm D call. Trimming removed 4 bases from V and 1 base from J, with 7 bases in between. The CDR3 contains 13 residues. Germline CDR1 SNHLY, CDR2 FYNNEI. CDR3 DNA: TGTGCCAGCAGTGTCGGAGAGAACACTGAAGCTTTCTTT. Its translation: CASSVGENTEAFF. Full variable domain (rest looked up from reference TRBV2 and TRBJ1-1): EPEVTQTPSHQVTQMGQEVILRCVPISNHLYFYWYRQILGQKVEFLVSFYNNEISEKSEIFDDQFSVERPDGSNFTLKIRSTKLEDSAMYFCASSVGENTEAFFGQGTRLTVV.

The J gene is TRBJ2-7, the V gene TRBV11-2; 14 bases match TRBD2. The CDR3 length is 16 residues. The germline V gene has CDR1 SGHAT and CDR2 FQNNGV. V trimming: 4 bases; J trimming: 5 bases; junction bases outside the gene matches: 7. CDR3: CASSSRLAGGPNEQYV. The CDR3 nucleotides read TGTGCCAGCAGCTCCCGACTAGCGGGAGGGCCAAACGAGCAGTACGTC.

This rearrangement joins TRBV5-6 to TRBJ2-7; 8 nucleotides align to TRBD1. The CDR3 has 15 residues. After removal of 4 bases from V and 2 bases from J, the junction contained 8 bases not matched to a gene. The germline V gene encodes CDR1 SGHDT and CDR2 YYEEEE. As DNA, the CDR3 is TGTGCCAGCAGCACGCTGGACAGGGAAACCTACGAGCAGTACGTC. It codes for CASSTLDRETYEQYV.

This clone was seen a handful of times. The chain employs TRBV4-3 and TRBJ1-5, with D unclear. This CDR3 has 14 residues. Germline CDR1 LGHNA, CDR2 YSLEER. V shed 0 bases and J shed 8 bases, with 11 bases lying between them. CDR3 bases: TGCGCCAGCAGCCAAGATCGCGGTAGGAAGCCCCAGCATTTT. Protein sequence: CASSQDRGRKPQHF.

The chain links TRBV30 to TRBJ2-5; 8 nucleotides align to TRBD1. The CDR3 covers 15 residues. V dropped 3 bases and J dropped 0; count of bases not matched to a gene: 6. Germline-derived CDR1 and CDR2 are GTSNPN and SVGIG (reference sequence). As DNA, the CDR3 is TGTGCCTGGAGGTTTCAGGGGGCCAACCAAGAGACCCAGTACTTC. This sequence encodes CAWRFQGANQETQYF.